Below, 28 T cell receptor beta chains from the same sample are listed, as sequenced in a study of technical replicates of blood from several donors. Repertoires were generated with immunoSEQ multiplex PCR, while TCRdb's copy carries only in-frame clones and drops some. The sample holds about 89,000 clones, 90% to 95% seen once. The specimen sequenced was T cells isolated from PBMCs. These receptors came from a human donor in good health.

For the CDR3, the DNA is TGTGCCACCAGAAAGGACAGGGAGAATATAGATCAGCCCCAGCATTTT. Protein sequence: CATRKDRENIDQPQHF. The chain joins TRBV15 to TRBJ1-5; 8 bases align to TRBD1. V lost 6 bases and J lost 5; bases outside the gene matches: 12. Germline CDR1 LNHNV, CDR2 YYDKDF (reference sequence). This CDR3 has 16 amino acids.

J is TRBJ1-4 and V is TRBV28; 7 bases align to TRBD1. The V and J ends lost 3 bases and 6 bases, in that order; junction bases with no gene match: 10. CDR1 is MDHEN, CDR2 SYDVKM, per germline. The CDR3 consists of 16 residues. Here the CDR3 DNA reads TGTGCCAGCAGTTTCACAAGGGGGCGGGGGGATGAAAAACTGTTTTTT. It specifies CASSFTRGRGDEKLFF.

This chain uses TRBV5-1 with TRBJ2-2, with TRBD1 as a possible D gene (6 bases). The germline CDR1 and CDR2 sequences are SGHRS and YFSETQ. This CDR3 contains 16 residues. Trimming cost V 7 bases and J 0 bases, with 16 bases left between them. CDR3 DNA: TGCGCCAGCGAGAGGATAGGACAGTCGAACACCGGGGAGCTGTTTTTT. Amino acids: CASERIGQSNTGELFF.

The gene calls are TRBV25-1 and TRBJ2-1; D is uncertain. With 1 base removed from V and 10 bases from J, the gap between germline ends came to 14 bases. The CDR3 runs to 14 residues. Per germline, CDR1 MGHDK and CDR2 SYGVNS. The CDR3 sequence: CASSELKLLSEQFF. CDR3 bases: TGTGCCAGCAGTGAATTAAAACTGCTCTCGGAGCAGTTCTTC. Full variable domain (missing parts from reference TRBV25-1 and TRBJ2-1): EADIYQTPRYLVIGTGKKITLECSQTMGHDKMYWYQQDPGMELHLIHYSYGVNSTEKGDLSSESTVSRIRTEHFPLTLESARPSHTSQYLCASSELKLLSEQFFGPGTRLTVL.

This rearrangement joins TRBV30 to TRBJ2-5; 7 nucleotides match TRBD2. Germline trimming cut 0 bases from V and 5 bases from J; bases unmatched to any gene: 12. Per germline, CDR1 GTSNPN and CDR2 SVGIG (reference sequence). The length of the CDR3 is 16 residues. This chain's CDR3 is CAWSVLFPRGGETQYF. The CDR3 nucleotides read TGTGCCTGGAGTGTACTCTTCCCTCGGGGAGGGGAGACCCAGTACTTC.

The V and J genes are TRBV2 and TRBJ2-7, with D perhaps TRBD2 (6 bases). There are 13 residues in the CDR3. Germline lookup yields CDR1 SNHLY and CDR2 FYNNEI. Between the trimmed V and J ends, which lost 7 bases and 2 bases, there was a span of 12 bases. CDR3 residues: CASNSGLTYEQYF. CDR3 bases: TGTGCCAGCAATAGCGGACTAACCTACGAGCAGTACTTC.

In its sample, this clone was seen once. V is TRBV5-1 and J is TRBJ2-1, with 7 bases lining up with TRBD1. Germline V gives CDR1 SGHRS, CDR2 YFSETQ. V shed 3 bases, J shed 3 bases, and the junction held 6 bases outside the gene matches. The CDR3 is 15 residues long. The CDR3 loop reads CASSWGDRVYNEQFF. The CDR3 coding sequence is TGCGCCAGCAGCTGGGGCGACAGGGTCTACAATGAGCAGTTCTTC.

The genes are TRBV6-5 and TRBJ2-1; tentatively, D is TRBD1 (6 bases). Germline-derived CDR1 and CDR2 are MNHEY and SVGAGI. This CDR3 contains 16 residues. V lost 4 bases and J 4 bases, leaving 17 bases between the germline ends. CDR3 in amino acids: CASSSTGTPKYNEQFF. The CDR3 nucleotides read TGTGCCAGCAGTTCCACCGGGACACCGAAATACAATGAGCAGTTCTTC.

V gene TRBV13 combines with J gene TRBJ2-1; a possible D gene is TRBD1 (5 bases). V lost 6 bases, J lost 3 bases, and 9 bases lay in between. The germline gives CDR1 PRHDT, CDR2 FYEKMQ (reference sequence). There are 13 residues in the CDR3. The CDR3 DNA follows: TGTGCCAGCAGTAGGGGTTTCTACAATGAGCAGTTCTTC. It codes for CASSRGFYNEQFF.

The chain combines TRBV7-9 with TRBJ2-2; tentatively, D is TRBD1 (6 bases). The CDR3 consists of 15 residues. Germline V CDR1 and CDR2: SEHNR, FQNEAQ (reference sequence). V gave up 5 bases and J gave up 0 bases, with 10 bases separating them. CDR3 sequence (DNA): TGTGCCAGCAGCATTGGGGGCTCGAACACCGGGGAGCTGTTTTTT. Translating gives CASSIGGSNTGELFF.

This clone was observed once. The CDR3 DNA follows: TGTGCCAGTACTGCGAGCGGGGCGGCCAAAAACATTCAGTACTTC. Its translation is CASTASGAAKNIQYF. The chain joins TRBV6-1 to TRBJ2-4; 7 bases map to TRBD2. Germline V gene data show CDR1 as MNHNS and CDR2 as SASEGT. The length of the CDR3 is 15 residues. The J segment lost 1 base and the V segment lost 9 bases, leaving 9 bases of the junction unmatched.

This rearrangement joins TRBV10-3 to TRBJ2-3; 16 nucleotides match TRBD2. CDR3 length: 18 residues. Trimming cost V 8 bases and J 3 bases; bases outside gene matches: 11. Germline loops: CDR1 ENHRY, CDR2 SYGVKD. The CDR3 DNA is TGTGCCATCGGGGGGGGACTAGCGGGAGGGGCGGTTACAGATACGCAGTATTTT. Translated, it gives CAIGGGLAGGAVTDTQYF.

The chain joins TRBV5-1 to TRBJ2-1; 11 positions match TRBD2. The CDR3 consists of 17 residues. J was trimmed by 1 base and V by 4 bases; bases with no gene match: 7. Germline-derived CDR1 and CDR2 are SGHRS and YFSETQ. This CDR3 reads CASSGSTSGSSYNEQFF. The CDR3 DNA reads TGCGCCAGCAGCGGATCTACTAGCGGGAGTTCCTACAATGAGCAGTTCTTC.

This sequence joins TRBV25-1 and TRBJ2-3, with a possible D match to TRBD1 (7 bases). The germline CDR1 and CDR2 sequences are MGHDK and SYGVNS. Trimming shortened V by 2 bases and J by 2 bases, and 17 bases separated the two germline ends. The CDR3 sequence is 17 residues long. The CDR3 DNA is TGTGCCAGCAGTGAACGCAGGGGGGCGGATTACACAGATACGCAGTATTTT. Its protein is CASSERRGADYTDTQYF.

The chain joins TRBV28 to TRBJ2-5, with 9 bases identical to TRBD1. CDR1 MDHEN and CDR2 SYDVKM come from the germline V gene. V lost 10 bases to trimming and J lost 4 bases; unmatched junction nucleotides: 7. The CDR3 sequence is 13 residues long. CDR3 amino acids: CATRTGAGETQYF. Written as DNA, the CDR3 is TGTGCCACCAGGACAGGGGCGGGAGAGACCCAGTACTTC.

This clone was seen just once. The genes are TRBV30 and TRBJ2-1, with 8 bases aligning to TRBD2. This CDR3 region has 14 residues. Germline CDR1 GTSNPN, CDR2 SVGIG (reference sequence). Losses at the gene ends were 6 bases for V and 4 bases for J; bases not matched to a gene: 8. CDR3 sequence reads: CACPRGAAYNEQFF. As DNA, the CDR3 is TGTGCCTGCCCGCGGGGGGCTGCATACAATGAGCAGTTCTTC.

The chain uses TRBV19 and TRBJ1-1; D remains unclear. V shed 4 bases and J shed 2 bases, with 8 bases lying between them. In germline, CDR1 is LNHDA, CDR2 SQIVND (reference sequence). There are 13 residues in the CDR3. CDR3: CASSTQINTEAFF. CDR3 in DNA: TGTGCCAGTAGTACACAGATAAACACTGAAGCTTTCTTT.

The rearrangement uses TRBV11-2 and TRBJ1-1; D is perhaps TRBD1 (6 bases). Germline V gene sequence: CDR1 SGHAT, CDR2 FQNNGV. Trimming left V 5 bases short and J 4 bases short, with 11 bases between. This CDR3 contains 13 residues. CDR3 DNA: TGTGCCAGCAGCCGACAGGACAGCACTGAAGCTTTCTTT. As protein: CASSRQDSTEAFF.

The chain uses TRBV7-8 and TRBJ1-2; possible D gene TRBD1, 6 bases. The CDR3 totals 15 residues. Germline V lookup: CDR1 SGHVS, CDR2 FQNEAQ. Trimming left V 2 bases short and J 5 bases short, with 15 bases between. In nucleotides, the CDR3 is TGTGCCAGCAGCTTAAGGGGACATATCGGATATGGCTACACCTTC. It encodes CASSLRGHIGYGYTF.

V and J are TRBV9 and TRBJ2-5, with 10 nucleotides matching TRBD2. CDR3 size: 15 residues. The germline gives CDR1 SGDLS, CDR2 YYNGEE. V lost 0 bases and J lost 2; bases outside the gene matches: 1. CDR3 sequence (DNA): TGTGCCAGCAGCGTAGGGACTAGCGGACAAGAGACCCAGTACTTC. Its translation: CASSVGTSGQETQYF.

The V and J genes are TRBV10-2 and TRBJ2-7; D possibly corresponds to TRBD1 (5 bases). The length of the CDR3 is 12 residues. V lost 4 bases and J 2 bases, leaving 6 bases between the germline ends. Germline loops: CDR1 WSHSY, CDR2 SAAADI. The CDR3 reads CASSVTAYEQYF. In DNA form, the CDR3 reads TGCGCCAGCAGTGTGACAGCCTACGAGCAGTACTTC.

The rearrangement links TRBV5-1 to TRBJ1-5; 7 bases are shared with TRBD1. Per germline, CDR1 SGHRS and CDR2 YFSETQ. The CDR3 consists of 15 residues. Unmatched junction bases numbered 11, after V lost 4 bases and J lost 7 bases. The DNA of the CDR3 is TGCGCCAGCAGCCCCGGCGGACAGGCCGAGCAGCCCCAGCATTTT. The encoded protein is CASSPGGQAEQPQHF.

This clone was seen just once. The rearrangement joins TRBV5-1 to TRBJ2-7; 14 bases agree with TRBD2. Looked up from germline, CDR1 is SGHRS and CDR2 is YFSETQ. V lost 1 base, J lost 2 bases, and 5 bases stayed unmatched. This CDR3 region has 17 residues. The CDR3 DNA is TGCGCCAGCAGCTTGCCCGGGACTAGCGGGGGTACCTACGAGCAGTACTTC. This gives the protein CASSLPGTSGGTYEQYF.

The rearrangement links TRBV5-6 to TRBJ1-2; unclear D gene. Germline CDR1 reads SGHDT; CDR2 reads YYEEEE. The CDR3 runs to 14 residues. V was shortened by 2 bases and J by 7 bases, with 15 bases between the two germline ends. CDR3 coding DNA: TGTGCCAGCAGCTTCACGAGGGAGGAACGTGGCTACACCTTC. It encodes CASSFTREERGYTF.

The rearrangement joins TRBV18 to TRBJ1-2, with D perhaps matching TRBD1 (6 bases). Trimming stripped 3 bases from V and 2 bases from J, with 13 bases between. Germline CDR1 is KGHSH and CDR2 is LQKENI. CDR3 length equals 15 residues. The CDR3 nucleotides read TGTGCCAGCTCACCGTCGCGGGGGGCAAACTATGGCTACACCTTC. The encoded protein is CASSPSRGANYGYTF.

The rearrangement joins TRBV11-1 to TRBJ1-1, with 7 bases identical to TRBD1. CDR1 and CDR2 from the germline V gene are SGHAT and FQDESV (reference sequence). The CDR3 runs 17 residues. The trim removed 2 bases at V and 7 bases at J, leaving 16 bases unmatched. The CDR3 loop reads CASSLPWTGALRGEAFF. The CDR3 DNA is TGTGCCAGCAGCTTACCGTGGACAGGTGCCCTGAGGGGTGAAGCTTTCTTT.

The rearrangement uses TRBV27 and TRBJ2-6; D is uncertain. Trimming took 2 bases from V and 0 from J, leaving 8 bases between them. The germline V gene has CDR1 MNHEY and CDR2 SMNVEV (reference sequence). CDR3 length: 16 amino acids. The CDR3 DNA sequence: TGTGCCAGCAGTTTAAACTTCCCCTCTGGGGCCAACGTCCTGACTTTC. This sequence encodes CASSLNFPSGANVLTF. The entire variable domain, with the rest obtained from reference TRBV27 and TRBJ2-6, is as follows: EAQVTQNPRYLITVTGKKLTVTCSQNMNHEYMSWYRQDPGLGLRQIYYSMNVEVTDKGDVPEGYKVSRKEKRNFPLILESPSPNQTSLYFCASSLNFPSGANVLTFGAGSRLTVL.

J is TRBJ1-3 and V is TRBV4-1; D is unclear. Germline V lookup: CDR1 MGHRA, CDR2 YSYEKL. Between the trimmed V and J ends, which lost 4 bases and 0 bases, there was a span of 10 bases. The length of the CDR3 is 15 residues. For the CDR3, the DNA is TGCGCCAGCAGCCCGAGTGAATTCTCTGGAAACACCATATATTTT. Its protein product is CASSPSEFSGNTIYF.